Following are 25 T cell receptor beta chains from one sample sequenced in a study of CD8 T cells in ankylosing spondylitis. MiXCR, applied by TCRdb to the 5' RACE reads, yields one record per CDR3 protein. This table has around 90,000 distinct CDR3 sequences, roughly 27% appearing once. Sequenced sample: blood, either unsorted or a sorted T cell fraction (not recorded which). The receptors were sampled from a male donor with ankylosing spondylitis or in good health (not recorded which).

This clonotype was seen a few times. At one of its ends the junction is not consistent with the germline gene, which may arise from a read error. CDR3 DNA: TGTGCCAGCAGCCCTAAAGTCGGACAGGCTGGTATCCTCTTT. Translated, it gives CASSPKVGQAGILF. The chain combines TRBV7-3 with TRBJ1-1, with 7 positions matching TRBD1. There are 14 residues in the CDR3. The V gene's germline CDR1 is SGHTA and CDR2 FQGTGA.

The CDR3 is CASSQARLPSTNEQFF. The CDR3 DNA reads as TGTGCCAGCAGCCAAGCCAGGCTACCATCTACCAATGAGCAGTTCTTC. This chain uses TRBV4-2 with TRBJ2-1; D remains unclear. This CDR3 has 16 amino acids. Germline-derived CDR1 and CDR2 are LGHNA and YNFKEQ. Trimming removed 1 base from V and 6 bases from J, with 16 bases in between.

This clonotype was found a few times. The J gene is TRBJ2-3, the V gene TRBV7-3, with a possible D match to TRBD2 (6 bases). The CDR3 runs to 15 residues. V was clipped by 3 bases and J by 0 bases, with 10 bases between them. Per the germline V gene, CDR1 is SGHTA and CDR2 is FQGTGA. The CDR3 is CASSFLADSTDTQYF. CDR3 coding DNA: TGTGCCAGCAGCTTCTTAGCGGATAGCACAGATACGCAGTATTTT.

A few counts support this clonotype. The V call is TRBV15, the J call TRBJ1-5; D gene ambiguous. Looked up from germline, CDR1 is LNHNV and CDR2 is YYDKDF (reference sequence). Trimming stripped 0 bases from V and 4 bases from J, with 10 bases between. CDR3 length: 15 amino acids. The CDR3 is CATSRDGRLNQPQHF. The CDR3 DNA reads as TGTGCCACCAGCAGAGATGGACGGTTAAATCAGCCCCAGCATTTT.

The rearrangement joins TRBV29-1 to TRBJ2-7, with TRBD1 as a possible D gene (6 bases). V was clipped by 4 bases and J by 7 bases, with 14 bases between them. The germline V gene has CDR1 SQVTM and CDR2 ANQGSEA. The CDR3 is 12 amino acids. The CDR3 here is CSVVEGVREQYF. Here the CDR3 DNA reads TGCAGCGTTGTAGAGGGGGTGCGAGAGCAGTACTTC.

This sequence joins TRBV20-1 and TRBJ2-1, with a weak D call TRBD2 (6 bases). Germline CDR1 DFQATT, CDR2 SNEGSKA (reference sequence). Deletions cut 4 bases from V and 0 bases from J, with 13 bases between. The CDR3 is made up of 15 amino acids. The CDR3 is CSATGLQYSYNEQFF. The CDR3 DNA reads TGCAGTGCTACGGGACTTCAGTACTCCTACAATGAGCAGTTCTTC.

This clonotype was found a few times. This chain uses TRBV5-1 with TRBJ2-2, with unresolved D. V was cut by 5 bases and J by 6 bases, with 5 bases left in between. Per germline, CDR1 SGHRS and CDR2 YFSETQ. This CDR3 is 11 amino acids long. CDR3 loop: CASRLSGELFF. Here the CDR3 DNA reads TGCGCCAGCAGGTTGTCCGGGGAGCTGTTTTTT.

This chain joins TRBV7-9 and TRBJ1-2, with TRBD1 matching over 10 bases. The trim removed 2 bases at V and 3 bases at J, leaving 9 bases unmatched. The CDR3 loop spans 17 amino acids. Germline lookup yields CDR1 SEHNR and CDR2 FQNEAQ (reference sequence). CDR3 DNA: TGTGCCAGCAGCTTATGGACAGGGGGTAAATCTGACTATGGCTACACCTTC. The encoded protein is CASSLWTGGKSDYGYTF.

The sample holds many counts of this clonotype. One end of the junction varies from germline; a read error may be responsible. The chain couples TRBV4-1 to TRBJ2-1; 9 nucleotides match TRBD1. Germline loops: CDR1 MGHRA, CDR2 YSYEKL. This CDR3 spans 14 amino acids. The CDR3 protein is CASSLTGTGNGQFF. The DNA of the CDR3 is TGCGCCAGCAGCCTCACCGGGACAGGGAATGGGCAGTTCTTC.

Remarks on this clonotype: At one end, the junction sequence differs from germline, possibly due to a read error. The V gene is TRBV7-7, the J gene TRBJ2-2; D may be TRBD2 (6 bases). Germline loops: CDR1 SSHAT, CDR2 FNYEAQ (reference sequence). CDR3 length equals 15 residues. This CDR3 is CASSVSGANTGELFF. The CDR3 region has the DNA TGTGCTAGCAGCGTTAGCGGCGCGAACACCGGGGAGCTGTTTTTT.

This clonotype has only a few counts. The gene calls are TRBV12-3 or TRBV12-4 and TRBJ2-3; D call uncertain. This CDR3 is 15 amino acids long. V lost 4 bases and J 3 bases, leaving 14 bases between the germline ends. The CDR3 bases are TGTGCCAGCAGTTCGGAAATCGCCGAAACAGATACGCAGTATTTT. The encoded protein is CASSSEIAETDTQYF.

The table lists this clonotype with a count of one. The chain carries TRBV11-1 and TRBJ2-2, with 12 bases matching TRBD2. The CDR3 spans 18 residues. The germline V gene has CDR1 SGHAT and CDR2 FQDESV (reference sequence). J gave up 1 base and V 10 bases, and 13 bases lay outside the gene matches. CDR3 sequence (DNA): TGTGCCAACTTTCCGGGAGGACTAGCGGGACTGAACACCGGGGAGCTGTTTTTT. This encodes CANFPGGLAGLNTGELFF. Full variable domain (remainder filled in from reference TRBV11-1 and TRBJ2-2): EAEVAQSPRYKITEKSQAVAFWCDPISGHATLYWYRQILGQGPELLVQFQDESVVDDSQLPKDRFSAERLKGVDSTLKIQPAELGDSAMYLCANFPGGLAGLNTGELFFGEGSRLTVL.

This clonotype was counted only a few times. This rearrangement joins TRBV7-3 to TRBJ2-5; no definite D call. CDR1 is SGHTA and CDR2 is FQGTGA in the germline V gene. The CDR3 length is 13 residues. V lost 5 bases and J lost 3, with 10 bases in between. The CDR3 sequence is CASSASREETQYF. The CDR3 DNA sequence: TGTGCCAGCAGCGCCTCTAGGGAAGAGACCCAGTACTTC.

The CDR3: CASSPEQGSNYGYTF. DNA of the CDR3: TGTGCCAGCTCACCAGAACAGGGATCTAACTATGGCTACACCTTC. This sequence joins TRBV18 and TRBJ1-2, with D perhaps matching TRBD1 (6 bases). With 2 bases removed from V and 0 bases from J, the gap between germline ends came to 10 bases. The germline V gene encodes CDR1 KGHSH and CDR2 LQKENI. The CDR3 is made up of 15 amino acids. Using reference TRBV18 and TRBJ1-2 for the parts outside the CDR3, the full variable domain is NAGVMQNPRHLVRRRGQEARLRCSPMKGHSHVYWYRQLPEEGLKFMVYLQKENIIDESGMPKERFSAEFPKEGPSILRIQQVVRGDSAAYFCASSPEQGSNYGYTFGSGTRLTVV.

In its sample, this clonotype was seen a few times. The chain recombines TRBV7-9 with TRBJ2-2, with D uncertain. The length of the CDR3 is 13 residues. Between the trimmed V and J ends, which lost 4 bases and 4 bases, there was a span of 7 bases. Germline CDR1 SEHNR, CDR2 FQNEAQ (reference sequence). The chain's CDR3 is CASSWTATGELFF. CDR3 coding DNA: TGTGCCAGCAGCTGGACCGCCACCGGGGAGCTGTTTTTT.

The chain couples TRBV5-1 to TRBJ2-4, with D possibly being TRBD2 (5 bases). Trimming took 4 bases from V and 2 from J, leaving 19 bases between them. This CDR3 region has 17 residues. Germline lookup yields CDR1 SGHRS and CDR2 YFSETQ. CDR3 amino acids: CASSPGGWEPTKNIQYF. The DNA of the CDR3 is TGCGCCAGCAGCCCCGGCGGGTGGGAACCCACCAAAAACATTCAGTACTTC.

CDR3 amino acids: CSGLPTIGRIQETQYF. CDR3 in DNA: TGCAGTGGCCTTCCCACAATCGGCCGGATACAAGAGACCCAGTACTTC. This chain joins TRBV20-1 and TRBJ2-5, with no clear D. The CDR3 consists of 16 residues. V lost 7 bases and J 2 bases, leaving 23 bases between the germline ends. CDR1 DFQATT and CDR2 SNEGSKA come from the germline V gene (reference sequence).

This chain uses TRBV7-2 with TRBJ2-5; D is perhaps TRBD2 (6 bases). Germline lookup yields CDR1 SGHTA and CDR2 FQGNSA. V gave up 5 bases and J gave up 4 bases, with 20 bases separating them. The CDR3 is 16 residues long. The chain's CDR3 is CASSPNVRGSRETQYF. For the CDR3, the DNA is TGTGCCAGCAGCCCAAATGTGCGGGGCAGCCGAGAGACCCAGTACTTC. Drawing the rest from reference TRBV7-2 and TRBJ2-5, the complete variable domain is GAGVSQSPSNKVTEKGKDVELRCDPISGHTALYWYRQSLGQGLEFLIYFQGNSAPDKSGLPSDRFSAERTGGSVSTLTIQRTQQEDSAVYLCASSPNVRGSRETQYFGPGTRLLVL.

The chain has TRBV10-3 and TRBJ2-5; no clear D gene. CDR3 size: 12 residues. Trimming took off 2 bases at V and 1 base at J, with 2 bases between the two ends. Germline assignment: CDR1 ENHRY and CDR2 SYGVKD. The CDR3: CAISETQETQYF. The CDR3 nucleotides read TGTGCCATCAGTGAGACCCAAGAGACCCAGTACTTC.

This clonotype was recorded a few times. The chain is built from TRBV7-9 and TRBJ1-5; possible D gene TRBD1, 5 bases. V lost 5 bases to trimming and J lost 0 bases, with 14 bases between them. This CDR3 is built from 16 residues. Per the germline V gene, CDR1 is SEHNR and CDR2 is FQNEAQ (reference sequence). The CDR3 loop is CASSGGTGYSNQPQHF. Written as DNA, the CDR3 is TGTGCCAGCAGCGGCGGGACGGGATATAGCAATCAGCCCCAGCATTTT.

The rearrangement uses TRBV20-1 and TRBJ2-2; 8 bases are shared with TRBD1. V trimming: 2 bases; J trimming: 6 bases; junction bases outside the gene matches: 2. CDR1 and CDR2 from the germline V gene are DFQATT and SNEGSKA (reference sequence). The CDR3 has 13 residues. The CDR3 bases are TGCAGTGCTAGACCCAGGGGGCCCGGGGAGCTGTTTTTT. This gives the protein CSARPRGPGELFF.

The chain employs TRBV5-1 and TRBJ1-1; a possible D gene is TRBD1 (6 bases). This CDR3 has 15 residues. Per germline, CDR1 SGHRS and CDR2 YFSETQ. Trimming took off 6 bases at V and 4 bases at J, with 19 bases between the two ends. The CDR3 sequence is CASMGNRVGGTEAFF. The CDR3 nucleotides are TGCGCCAGCATGGGGAACAGGGTTGGGGGCACTGAAGCTTTCTTT.

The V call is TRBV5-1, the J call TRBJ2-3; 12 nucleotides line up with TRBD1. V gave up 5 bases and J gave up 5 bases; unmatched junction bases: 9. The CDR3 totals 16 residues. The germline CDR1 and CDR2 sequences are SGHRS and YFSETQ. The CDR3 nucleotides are TGCGCCAGCAGGACCGGGACAGGGGGCGGAATAGATACGCAGTATTTT. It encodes CASRTGTGGGIDTQYF.

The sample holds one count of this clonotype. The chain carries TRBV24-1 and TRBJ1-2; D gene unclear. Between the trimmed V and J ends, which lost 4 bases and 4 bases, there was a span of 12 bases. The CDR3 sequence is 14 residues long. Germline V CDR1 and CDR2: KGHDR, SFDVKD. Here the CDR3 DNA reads TGTGCCACCAGTGACCAGACACGGATCTATGGCTACACCTTC. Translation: CATSDQTRIYGYTF.

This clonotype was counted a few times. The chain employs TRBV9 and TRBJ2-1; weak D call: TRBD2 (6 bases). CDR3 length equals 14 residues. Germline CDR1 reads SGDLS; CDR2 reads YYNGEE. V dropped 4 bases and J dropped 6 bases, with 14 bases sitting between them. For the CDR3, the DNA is TGTGCCAGCAGCCGCGGGACGGAAGGCAATGAGCAGTTCTTC. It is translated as CASSRGTEGNEQFF.